The T cell receptor (beta chain) described here comes from a study of vaccination effects on CD4 cells after COVID-19. Looking at the study overall: Each participant was administered two doses of either the BNT162b2 or the mRNA-1273 vaccine.

Points on this clone: What it recognizes is unknown.

Germline-derived CDR1 and CDR2 are MDHEN and SYDVKM. V gave up 3 bases and J gave up 8 bases; unmatched junction bases: 11. The CDR3 covers 15 residues. TCRdb's table, derived via immunoSEQ multiplex PCR, lists solely in-frame clones and lacks some. The sample has about 45,000 clones; roughly two thirds are singletons. The study's findings and limits: The study found marked clonal contraction of infection- and vaccine-induced clones late after vaccination.

Within the ViraFEST assay, antigen-specific CD4+ T cells underwent expansion with viral peptide pools prior to sequencing. It was after around 10 days of culture that CD4+ T cells were isolated. This person's SARS-CoV-2 infection, confirmed by PCR, occurred between March and December 2020. PBMC cultures contained two million cells per well, 7.5 to 10 IU/ml IL-2 and around 9.9 ug/ml peptides. Researchers swapped half the medium for IL-2 medium on both days 3 and 7. The receptor's source is a human donor who had a prior SARS-CoV-2 infection. V gene TRBV28 combines with J gene TRBJ1-2, with TRBD1 matching over 8 bases. The sequences come from CD4+ T cells from PBMCs cultured with a peptide pool, collected before COVID-19 vaccination. The CDR3 coding sequence is TGTGCCAGCAGTTTTGGTGACAGGGGCTATGGAGGCTACACCTTC. Translating it yields CASSFGDRGYGGYTF.